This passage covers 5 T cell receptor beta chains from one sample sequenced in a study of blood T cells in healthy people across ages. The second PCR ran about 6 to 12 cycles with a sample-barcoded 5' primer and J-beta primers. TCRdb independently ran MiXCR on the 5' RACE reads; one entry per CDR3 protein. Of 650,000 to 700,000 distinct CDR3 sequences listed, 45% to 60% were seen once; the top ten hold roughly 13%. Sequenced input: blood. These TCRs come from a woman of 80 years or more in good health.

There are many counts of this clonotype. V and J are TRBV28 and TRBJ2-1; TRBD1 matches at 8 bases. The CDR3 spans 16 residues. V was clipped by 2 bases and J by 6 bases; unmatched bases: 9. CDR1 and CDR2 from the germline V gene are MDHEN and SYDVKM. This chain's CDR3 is CASSLIGQGAGNEQFF. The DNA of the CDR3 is TGTGCCAGCAGTTTAATCGGGCAGGGGGCGGGCAATGAGCAGTTCTTC.

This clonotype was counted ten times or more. In nucleotides, the CDR3 is TGTGCCACAAGGGGAAACATTCAGTACTTC. This gives the protein CATRGNIQYF. The chain is built from TRBV6-6 and TRBJ2-4; D possibly corresponds to TRBD1 (5 bases). Germline V gene sequence: CDR1 MNHNY, CDR2 SVGAGI (reference sequence). Trimming left V 10 bases short and J 6 bases short, with 7 bases between. The CDR3 has 10 residues.

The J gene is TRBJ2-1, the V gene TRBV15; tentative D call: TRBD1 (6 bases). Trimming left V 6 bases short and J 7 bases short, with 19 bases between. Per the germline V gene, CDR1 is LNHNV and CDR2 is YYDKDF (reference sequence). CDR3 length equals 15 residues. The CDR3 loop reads CATSTGTMGVNEQFF. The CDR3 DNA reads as TGTGCCACCAGTACCGGGACAATGGGTGTGAATGAGCAGTTCTTC.

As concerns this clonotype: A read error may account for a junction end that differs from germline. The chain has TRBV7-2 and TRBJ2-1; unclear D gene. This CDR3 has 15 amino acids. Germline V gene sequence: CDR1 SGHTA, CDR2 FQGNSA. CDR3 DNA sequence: TGTGCCAGCAGCCCTGCACTCCGGGTTGAGAATGAGCAGTTGTTC. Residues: CASSPALRVENEQLF.

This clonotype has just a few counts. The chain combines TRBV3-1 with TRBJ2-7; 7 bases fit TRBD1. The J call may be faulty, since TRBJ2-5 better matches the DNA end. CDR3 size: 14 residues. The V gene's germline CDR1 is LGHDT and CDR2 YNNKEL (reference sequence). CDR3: CASSQGGGLETQYF. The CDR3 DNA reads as TGTGCCAGCAGCCAAGGAGGGGGCCTCGAGACCCAGTACTTC.